The TCR beta chain under discussion was sequenced for a study of shared clonotypes between healthy human individuals. Overall study results and limits: Across subsets, estimated richness was generally greater for naive than for memory populations.

A remark on this clone: The antigen is unknown.

In replicate PCRs of sorted subsets, approximately 200 ng DNA, 29,000 or so T cell genomes, was used. Sequencing used immunoSEQ multiplex PCR; TCRdb keeps in-frame clones, though not all of them. The sample yields about 2.3 million clones, more than 85% seen once. The trim removed 0 bases at V and 2 bases at J, leaving 4 bases unmatched. Germline CDR1 reads SGHRS; CDR2 reads YFSETQ. There are 15 residues in the CDR3. The J gene is TRBJ2-5, the V gene TRBV5-1; TRBD1 agrees at 7 bases. Input material: naive CD4+ T cells from PBMCs. This sample's subset: CD45RA+ positively selected. The receptor's source is a man younger than 35 in good health. Some clones in this sample may be carry-over from other donors' samples. CDR3 region: CASSLGDRYQETQYF. The CDR3 DNA reads as TGCGCCAGCAGCTTGGGGGACAGATATCAAGAGACCCAGTACTTC. Full variable domain (rest looked up from reference TRBV5-1 and TRBJ2-5): KAGVTQTPRYLIKTRGQQVTLSCSPISGHRSVSWYQQTPGQGLQFLFEYFSETQRNKGNFPGRFSGRQFSNSRSEMNVSTLELGDSALYLCASSLGDRYQETQYFGPGTRLLVL.